A selection of T cell receptor beta chains follows, all from one sample in a study of persistence of HIV-infected CD4 T cells. Sequenced by immunoSEQ multiplex PCR; TCRdb stores in-frame clones only, minus some. The sample records roughly 16,000 clones, almost 65% being singletons. These TCRs' antigens remain unknown. Sequenced here: CD4+ T cells sorted from PBMCs after approximately 20-hour stimulation, sampled from a patient who received antiretroviral therapy. These receptors all come from an adult woman with HIV who was CMV-seropositive. The CDR3 runs from the conserved cysteine through the conserved F or W. D genes are given only for firm matches. Clone sizes are given selectively: once, few, many, or a class where the clone is expanded.

TRBV7-2	.	TRBJ2-5	.	TGTGCCAGCAACCGAAGGGACCGAGGAGAGACCCAGTACTTC	CASNRRDRGETQYF
TRBV6-5	TRBD2	TRBJ2-1	once	TGTGCCAGCAGTTACTCGGGGTTAGCGGGGGGGCACCAGTTCTTC	CASSYSGLAGGHQFF
TRBV9	.	TRBJ1-2	.	TGTGCCAGCAGCCCCCGCGTCGGGGTTGACTATGGCTACACCTTC	CASSPRVGVDYGYTF
TRBV6-2/TRBV6-3	.	TRBJ1-5	once	TGTGCCAGCAGTTTGACGGCCCTCAATCAGCCCCAGCATTTT	CASSLTALNQPQHF
TRBV19	.	TRBJ2-5	.	TGTGCCAGTAGGGGGGAGACCCAGTACTTC	CASRGETQYF
TRBV29-1	TRBD2	TRBJ2-3	.	TGCAGCGTTGAAATGCTAGCGGGGGCTAGGGGGGTCGGCACAGATACGCAGTATTTT	CSVEMLAGARGVGTDTQYF
TRBV18	.	TRBJ1-1	.	TGTGCCAGCTCACCACAGGGGCTCAAGGGCACTGAAGCTTTCTTT	CASSPQGLKGTEAFF
TRBV28	.	TRBJ1-3	.	TGTGCCAGCAGTTCGCGGCCCTTCACCATATATTTT	CASSSRPFTIYF
TRBV28	.	TRBJ1-1	.	TGTGCCAGCAGTTTAGAGTATGGTGAGGCTTTCTTT	CASSLEYGEAFF
TRBV29-1	TRBD1	TRBJ2-3	.	TGCAGCGTGGAAACCGGGACAGGGACAGATACGCAGTATTTT	CSVETGTGTDTQYF
TRBV5-1	.	TRBJ2-6	.	TGCGCCAGCAGCTGGTCTAGGTCTGGGGCCAACGTCCTGACTTTC	CASSWSRSGANVLTF
TRBV2	.	TRBJ2-3	.	TGTGCCAGCAGTGTTAGGTCTGGCTCTAGCACAGATACGCAGTATTTT	CASSVRSGSSTDTQYF
TRBV5-1	.	TRBJ1-4	.	TGCGCCAGCAGCGCCACGGGGGTACACGGTGAAAAACTGTTTTTT	CASSATGVHGEKLFF
TRBV6-6	.	TRBJ1-1	.	TGTGCCAGCAGACGAACGGACGGGAAAAACACTGAAGCTTTCTTT	CASRRTDGKNTEAFF
TRBV11-3	TRBD2	TRBJ2-1	.	TGTGCCAGCGCGGGGGGGAGTGGGGATGAGCAGTTCTTC	CASAGGSGDEQFF
TRBV14	.	TRBJ1-3	.	TGTGCCAGCAGCCAAGGGGGCTCTGGAAACACCATATATTTT	CASSQGGSGNTIYF
TRBV4-1	TRBD1	TRBJ1-2	.	TGCGCCAGCAGCTTGCCGGGACAGGGAGTAGAAACCTATGGCTACACCTTC	CASSLPGQGVETYGYTF
TRBV7-2	.	TRBJ1-5	.	TGTGCCAGCAGCTTACGACAGTATCAGCCCCAGCATTTT	CASSLRQYQPQHF
TRBV24-1	TRBD1	TRBJ2-3	.	TGTGCCACCAGTGCTACGACAGGGTTAACAGATACGCAGTATTTT	CATSATTGLTDTQYF
TRBV6-6	.	TRBJ1-4	.	TGTGCCAGCAGCTTAACCGGGCGGACGTCGAATGAAAAACTGTTTTTT	CASSLTGRTSNEKLFF
TRBV6-4	.	TRBJ1-6	.	TGTGCCAGCAGTGAGCTGTCGACACCTAATTCACCCCTCCACTTT	CASSELSTPNSPLHF
TRBV13	TRBD2	TRBJ2-7	few	TGTGCCAGCAGCTTAAGACAACTAGCGGGGGGAAAAACCTACGAGCAGTACTTC	CASSLRQLAGGKTYEQYF
TRBV3-1/TRBV3-2	.	TRBJ2-2	.	TGTGCCAGCACCCAGGGGATGAACACCGGGGAGCTGTTTTTT	CASTQGMNTGELFF
TRBV9	TRBD1	TRBJ1-2	few	TGTGCCAGCAGCGCCAGGGGGACGGAAGAAGGCTACACCTTC	CASSARGTEEGYTF
TRBV14	.	TRBJ1-6	.	TGTGCCAGCAGCCAAGAGGGGGCAGGGATAAGGTCACCCCTCCACTTT	CASSQEGAGIRSPLHF
TRBV6-5	.	TRBJ1-5	.	TGTGCCAGCAGATTCACGCTGCATCAGCCCCAGCATTTT	CASRFTLHQPQHF
TRBV7-8	.	TRBJ1-1	.	TGTGCCAGCAGCTTCGAGAACACTGAAGCTTTCTTT	CASSFENTEAFF
TRBV10-1	.	TRBJ1-1	.	TGCGCCACCAAACAGGGAACGAACACTGAAGCTTTCTTT	CATKQGTNTEAFF
TRBV6-5	TRBD2	TRBJ2-3	.	TGTGCCATTTCAAGGGGACTAGCAGCAGATACGCAGTATTTT	CAISRGLAADTQYF
TRBV15	TRBD1	TRBJ1-6	few	TGTGCCACCAGCGGCCTCGTAGGGACAGGGGGTTCACCCCTCCACTTT	CATSGLVGTGGSPLHF
TRBV6-5	.	TRBJ1-5	.	TGTGCCAGCAGTCACTTGAGATCGGAGCCCCAGCATTTT	CASSHLRSEPQHF
TRBV2	.	TRBJ1-1	.	TGTGCCAGCAGTGAAGTAAAGGTTGCTGAAGCTTTCTTT	CASSEVKVAEAFF
TRBV7-3	.	TRBJ1-1	.	TGTGCCAGCAGCCAAGAAAGGAACACTGAAGCTTTCTTT	CASSQERNTEAFF